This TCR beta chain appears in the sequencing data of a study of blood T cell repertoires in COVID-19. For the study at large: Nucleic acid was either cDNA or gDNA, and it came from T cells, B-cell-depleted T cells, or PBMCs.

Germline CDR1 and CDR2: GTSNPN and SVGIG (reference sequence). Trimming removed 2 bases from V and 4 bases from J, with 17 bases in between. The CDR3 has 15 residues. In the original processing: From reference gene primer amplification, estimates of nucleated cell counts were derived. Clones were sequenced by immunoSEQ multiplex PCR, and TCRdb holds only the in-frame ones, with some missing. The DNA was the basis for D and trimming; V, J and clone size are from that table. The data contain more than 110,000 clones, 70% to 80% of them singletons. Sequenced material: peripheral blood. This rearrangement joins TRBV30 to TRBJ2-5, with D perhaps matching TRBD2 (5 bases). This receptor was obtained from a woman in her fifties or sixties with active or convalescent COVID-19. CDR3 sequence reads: CAWSQKFAAGETQYF. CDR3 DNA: TGTGCCTGGAGTCAAAAGTTTGCCGCGGGAGAGACCCAGTACTTC.